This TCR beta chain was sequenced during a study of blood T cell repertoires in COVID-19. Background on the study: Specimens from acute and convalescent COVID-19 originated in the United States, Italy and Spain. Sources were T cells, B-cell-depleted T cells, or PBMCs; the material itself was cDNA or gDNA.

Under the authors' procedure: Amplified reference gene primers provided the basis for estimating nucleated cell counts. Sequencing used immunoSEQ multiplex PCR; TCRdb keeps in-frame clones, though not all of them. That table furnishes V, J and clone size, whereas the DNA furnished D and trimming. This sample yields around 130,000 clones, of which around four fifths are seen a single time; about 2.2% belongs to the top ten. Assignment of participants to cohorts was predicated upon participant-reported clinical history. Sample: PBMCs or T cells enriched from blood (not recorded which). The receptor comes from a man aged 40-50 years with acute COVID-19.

CDR3 coding DNA: TGTGCCAGTAGTATCCGACAGGGTTTGGGTGAAGCTTTCTTT. It yields the protein CASSIRQGLGEAFF. This chain connects TRBV19 to TRBJ1-1; 7 nucleotides line up with TRBD1. The germline V gene encodes CDR1 LNHDA and CDR2 SQIVND (reference sequence). The V and J ends lost 3 bases and 7 bases, in that order; junction bases with no gene match: 8. The CDR3 contains 14 residues.